This entry lists 21 T cell receptor beta chains sequenced from one sample in a study of cytomegalovirus exposure and HLA in healthy donors. 60 Vbeta and 13 Jbeta primers were used in PCR. Assay: immunoSEQ multiplex PCR; the TCRdb copy retains only in-frame clones and omits some. The sample has more than 95,000 clones, about 79% seen once. Sequences were obtained from PBMCs. Source of these receptors: a woman aged 45-65 years in good health and CMV-seronegative.

This chain connects TRBV2 to TRBJ2-5, with 11 bases lining up with TRBD2. The CDR3 sequence is 15 residues long. J was trimmed by 4 bases and V by 6 bases; bases with no gene match: 7. Germline V gives CDR1 SNHLY, CDR2 FYNNEI. The CDR3 DNA reads as TGTGCCAGCAGGAAACTAGCGGGAGTAGGAGAGACCCAGTACTTC. Its translation is CASRKLAGVGETQYF.

This clone was seen a handful of times. This chain uses TRBV25-1 with TRBJ1-6; possibly TRBD1 for D (6 bases). The germline gives CDR1 MGHDK, CDR2 SYGVNS. This CDR3 comprises 14 residues. V gave up 9 bases and J gave up 4 bases, with 13 bases separating them. The CDR3 DNA follows: TGTGCCAGTCAACCCCAGGGGTATAATTCACCCCTCCACTTT. This encodes CASQPQGYNSPLHF. The whole variable domain, filled in from reference TRBV25-1 and TRBJ1-6, reads EADIYQTPRYLVIGTGKKITLECSQTMGHDKMYWYQQDPGMELHLIHYSYGVNSTEKGDLSSESTVSRIRTEHFPLTLESARPSHTSQYLCASQPQGYNSPLHFGNGTRLTVT.

The chain has TRBV9 and TRBJ2-1; the match to TRBD2 covers 9 bases. Germline CDR1 reads SGDLS; CDR2 reads YYNGEE. The J segment lost 7 bases and the V segment lost 2 bases, leaving 7 bases of the junction unmatched. CDR3 size: 15 residues. The CDR3 is CASSVSGRTGNEQFF. The CDR3 nucleotides are TGTGCCAGCAGCGTTAGCGGGAGAACCGGGAATGAGCAGTTCTTC.

V gene TRBV7-2 combines with J gene TRBJ2-1; D possibly corresponds to TRBD2 (5 bases). This CDR3 region has 15 residues. Trimming left V 1 base short and J 4 bases short, with 11 bases between. The germline CDR1 and CDR2 sequences are SGHTA and FQGNSA. DNA of the CDR3: TGTGCCAGCAGCTTAGTAAGCGGTATTTACAATGAGCAGTTCTTC. The encoded protein is CASSLVSGIYNEQFF. Full variable domain (rest looked up from reference TRBV7-2 and TRBJ2-1): GAGVSQSPSNKVTEKGKDVELRCDPISGHTALYWYRQSLGQGLEFLIYFQGNSAPDKSGLPSDRFSAERTGGSVSTLTIQRTQQEDSAVYLCASSLVSGIYNEQFFGPGTRLTVL.

The chain joins TRBV4-2 to TRBJ2-3; the match to TRBD1 covers 10 bases. Germline V gene lookup returns CDR1 LGHNA and CDR2 YNFKEQ. The CDR3 sequence is 16 residues long. Trimming cost V 4 bases and J 4 bases; bases outside gene matches: 8. The CDR3 coding sequence is TGTGCCAGCAGCCCGAGCAGGACAGGGGGGTCAGATACGCAGTATTTT. Translating it yields CASSPSRTGGSDTQYF.

The V call is TRBV7-2, the J call TRBJ1-6; D remains ambiguous. The CDR3 sequence is 15 residues long. V was cut by 6 bases and J by 1 base, with 10 bases left in between. Germline V gives CDR1 SGHTA, CDR2 FQGNSA. CDR3 bases: TGTGCCAGCAGTCCCCTACAGTCCTATAATTCACCCCTCCACTTT. It translates to CASSPLQSYNSPLHF.

The chain has TRBV28 and TRBJ2-7, with 8 bases lining up with TRBD1. Germline V gene lookup returns CDR1 MDHEN and CDR2 SYDVKM. CDR3 length: 17 amino acids. The junction had 11 bases not matched to a gene; V was cut back by 2 bases and J by 2 bases. Here the CDR3 reads CASSLRGGTGLTYEQYF. CDR3 nucleotides: TGTGCCAGCAGTTTACGGGGTGGGACAGGACTTACCTACGAGCAGTACTTC.

Here the CDR3 DNA reads TGTGCCAGCACCCGGGACAGGGGAGTTCAGCCCCAGCATTTT. This gives the protein CASTRDRGVQPQHF. The V gene is TRBV6-6, the J gene TRBJ1-5, with 10 bases identical to TRBD1. V lost 7 bases and J lost 6; bases outside the gene matches: 6. CDR3 size: 14 residues. Germline assignment: CDR1 MNHNY and CDR2 SVGAGI (reference sequence).

This clone was picked up a small number of times. This chain joins TRBV10-3 and TRBJ1-5; possibly TRBD1 for D (6 bases). Between the trimmed V and J ends, which lost 8 bases and 5 bases, there was a span of 10 bases. This CDR3 has 12 residues. CDR1 ENHRY and CDR2 SYGVKD come from the germline V gene. The CDR3: CAIGDIDQPQHF. Here the CDR3 DNA reads TGTGCCATCGGGGACATAGATCAGCCCCAGCATTTT.

The rearrangement links TRBV5-4 to TRBJ2-1; 9 nucleotides line up with TRBD2. With 4 bases clipped from V and 4 bases from J, the junction kept 9 bases outside the gene matches. Germline CDR1 is SGHNT and CDR2 is YYREEE (reference sequence). The CDR3 covers 16 residues. As DNA, the CDR3 is TGTGCCAGCAGCCACTCGGGACTAGCTTTTTACAATGAGCAGTTCTTC. This codes for CASSHSGLAFYNEQFF.

This clone turned up a few times. This sequence joins TRBV27 and TRBJ2-1; TRBD2 aligns across 9 bases. Germline assignment: CDR1 MNHEY and CDR2 SMNVEV (reference sequence). This CDR3 is 14 amino acids long. The V segment lost 3 bases and the J segment 8 bases; nucleotides outside the gene matches: 5. The CDR3: CASSFSGSPDEQFF. Here the CDR3 DNA reads TGTGCCAGCAGTTTTAGCGGGAGTCCCGATGAGCAGTTCTTC.

The chain is built from TRBV6-5 and TRBJ1-1, with no clear D. The CDR3 spans 13 residues. The germline V and J ends were trimmed by 6 bases and 3 bases, with 11 bases remaining between them. The germline gives CDR1 MNHEY, CDR2 SVGAGI. CDR3 protein: CASRLERDTEAFF. The CDR3 DNA follows: TGTGCCAGCAGACTGGAGAGGGACACTGAAGCTTTCTTT.

The chain carries TRBV18 and TRBJ2-6; the match to TRBD1 covers 9 bases. CDR1 is KGHSH and CDR2 is LQKENI in the germline V gene. V trimming: 4 bases; J trimming: 0 bases; junction bases outside the gene matches: 10. The CDR3 loop spans 19 amino acids. CDR3 protein: CASSREQGAPLSGANVLTF. DNA of the CDR3: TGTGCCAGCTCACGGGAACAGGGGGCGCCTCTCTCTGGGGCCAACGTCCTGACTTTC.

This chain uses TRBV6-4 with TRBJ2-5; 10 bases are a match to TRBD1. CDR3 size: 15 residues. The V and J ends lost 2 bases and 5 bases, in that order; junction bases with no gene match: 5. The germline V gene has CDR1 MRHNA and CDR2 SNTAGT. The chain's CDR3 is CASSDGRTGGETQYF. CDR3 DNA: TGTGCCAGCAGTGACGGGAGGACAGGGGGGGAGACCCAGTACTTC.

The CDR3 reads CASSPAGTGIYGYTF. The CDR3 DNA follows: TGTGCCAGCTCACCAGCCGGGACAGGCATTTATGGCTACACCTTC. The chain employs TRBV18 and TRBJ1-2, with TRBD1 identical over 8 bases. The CDR3 is 15 residues long. CDR1 and CDR2 from the germline V gene are KGHSH and LQKENI. Trimming at V came to 2 bases and at J to 5 bases, leaving 7 bases not matched to a gene.

The chain has TRBV7-9 and TRBJ1-1, with D hard to call. The CDR3 is 14 amino acids. Germline CDR1 SEHNR, CDR2 FQNEAQ (reference sequence). The V and J ends lost 4 bases and 4 bases respectively, with 13 bases between them. In nucleotides, the CDR3 is TGTGCCAGCAGCTCGCCTCGGGTCCCCACTGAAGCTTTCTTT. Translation gives CASSSPRVPTEAFF.

The chain has TRBV28 and TRBJ1-3, with D uncertain. Trimming took off 2 bases at V and 0 bases at J, with 8 bases between the two ends. The CDR3 has 15 residues. Germline CDR1 and CDR2: MDHEN and SYDVKM. CDR3 coding DNA: TGTGCCAGCAGTTTACCCATTCACTCTGGAAACACCATATATTTT. It translates to CASSLPIHSGNTIYF.

V is TRBV10-3 and J is TRBJ2-7; D perhaps matches TRBD1 (6 bases). Trimming removed 8 bases at V and 3 bases at J, with 14 bases between. CDR3 length: 13 residues. Germline V CDR1 and CDR2: ENHRY, SYGVKD. The CDR3 reads CAIAGDRNYEQYF. In nucleotides, the CDR3 is TGTGCCATCGCCGGCGACAGGAACTACGAGCAGTACTTC.

The chain has TRBV11-2 and TRBJ2-7; TRBD2 agrees at 9 bases. J was trimmed by 4 bases and V by 1 base; bases with no gene match: 14. CDR1 and CDR2 (germline): SGHAT, FQNNGV. The CDR3 is 18 amino acids. CDR3 in amino acids: CASSLVASSGTEAYEQYF. In DNA, the CDR3 is TGTGCCAGCAGCTTAGTTGCGTCTAGCGGGACAGAGGCGTACGAGCAGTACTTC.

In its sample, this clone was seen a few times. The chain has TRBV6-5 and TRBJ1-1; 7 nucleotides agree with TRBD1. Germline-derived CDR1 and CDR2 are MNHEY and SVGAGI. Trimming at V came to 1 base and at J to 4 bases, leaving 3 bases not matched to a gene. This CDR3 comprises 14 residues. The CDR3 loop is CASSYLGQTTEAFF. DNA of the CDR3: TGTGCCAGCAGTTACTTGGGACAGACCACTGAAGCTTTCTTT.

This clone is a singleton in its sample. The chain is built from TRBV2 and TRBJ2-3; 11 bases align to TRBD2. With V trimmed by 8 bases and J by 1 base, 5 bases remained unmatched. This CDR3 spans 15 amino acids. From germline, CDR1 is SNHLY and CDR2 FYNNEI. This chain's CDR3 is CASLVSGGGTDTQYF. CDR3 in DNA: TGTGCCAGCCTAGTTAGCGGGGGGGGCACAGATACGCAGTATTTT.